A selection of T cell receptor beta chains follows, all from one sample in a study of blood T cell repertoires in COVID-19. This table comes from immunoSEQ multiplex PCR, and its TCRdb copy is limited to in-frame clones, with some not included. Here the sample spans a few hundred thousand clones, approximately 90% being singletons. The sample consisted of PBMCs or T cells enriched from blood (not recorded which). The receptors here all came from a woman aged 40 to 50 who had been exposed to COVID-19. Each CDR3 is given with its conserved first and last residue.

V gene | CDR3 protein
TRBV2 | CASSLPVGGTEAFF
TRBV19 | CASTPGQGVPAFF
TRBV13 | CASSLGWRGSYNEQFF
TRBV6-1 | CASSESRVVNQPQHF
TRBV7-2 | CASSSPSSGGTDTQYF
TRBV12-5 | CASGLVLSGQGGYGYTF
TRBV5-6 | CASSLRRRIFSGYTF
TRBV5-1 | CASYDRGAEAFF
TRBV2 | CASRRGAQETQYF
TRBV7-2 | CASSSEALQHF
TRBV28 | CASREGRTYGYTF
TRBV5-4 | CASSLVGGRETQYF
TRBV9 | CASSVDPWGGTNTGELFF
TRBV9 | CASSVTGTGNTDTQYF
TRBV12-3/TRBV12-4 | CASSPRTAEPQHF
TRBV28 | CASRATGPYGYTF
TRBV19 | CASSIGWGGEAFF
TRBV14 | CASSQDPAGYYGYTF
TRBV5-1 | CASSLGGGEPRYTF
TRBV13 | CASSPQGTGFLGTEAFF
TRBV2 | CASKRSGPSNQPQHF
TRBV11-2 | CASSFRTPHEQFF
TRBV3-1/TRBV3-2 | CASSQDYSSYEQYF
TRBV19 | CASSIGGTVRNQPQHF
TRBV30 | CAWREQENSPLHF
TRBV1 | CTSSQVWGHPGELFF
TRBV2 | CASMAETEAFF
TRBV18 | CASSPYSTGQDYGYTF
TRBV6-5 | CASRGQGGPQETQYF
TRBV5-5 | CASSLEWAGGYNEQFF
TRBV7-8 | CASSSHDTYGYTF
TRBV29-1 | CSARDRGAGNTIYF
TRBV18 | CASSETATGDTIYF
TRBV19 | CASSIGNRGRRASSYNEQFF
TRBV7-8 | CASSLTGNNEKLFF
TRBV5-1 | CASSLGTGRETQYF
TRBV30 | CAWSVRQVNNQPQHF
TRBV7-9 | CASSFGTGDEQYF
TRBV7-9 | CASSPPGQGITGELFF
TRBV18 | CASSGGAGDTQYF
TRBV28 | CASRQSGTGGKEEKLFF
TRBV5-4 | CASSSGANYGYTF
TRBV30 | CAWSRSGGNTIYF
TRBV6-5 | CASSYLAAGRNTEAFF
TRBV3-1/TRBV3-2 | CASSQPRTASSYEQYF
TRBV7-9 | CASSFSDRESGYTF
TRBV9 | CASTAGGTDTQYF
TRBV4-1 | CASSQDELGTDTQYF
TRBV3-1/TRBV3-2 | CASLSGPNTGELFF
TRBV18 | CASSPKPGTEAFF
TRBV5-1 | CASSLAVLAGSLLPYTDTQYF
TRBV30 | CAWIPQRGQETQYF
TRBV5-1 | CASSHEGGNTEAFF